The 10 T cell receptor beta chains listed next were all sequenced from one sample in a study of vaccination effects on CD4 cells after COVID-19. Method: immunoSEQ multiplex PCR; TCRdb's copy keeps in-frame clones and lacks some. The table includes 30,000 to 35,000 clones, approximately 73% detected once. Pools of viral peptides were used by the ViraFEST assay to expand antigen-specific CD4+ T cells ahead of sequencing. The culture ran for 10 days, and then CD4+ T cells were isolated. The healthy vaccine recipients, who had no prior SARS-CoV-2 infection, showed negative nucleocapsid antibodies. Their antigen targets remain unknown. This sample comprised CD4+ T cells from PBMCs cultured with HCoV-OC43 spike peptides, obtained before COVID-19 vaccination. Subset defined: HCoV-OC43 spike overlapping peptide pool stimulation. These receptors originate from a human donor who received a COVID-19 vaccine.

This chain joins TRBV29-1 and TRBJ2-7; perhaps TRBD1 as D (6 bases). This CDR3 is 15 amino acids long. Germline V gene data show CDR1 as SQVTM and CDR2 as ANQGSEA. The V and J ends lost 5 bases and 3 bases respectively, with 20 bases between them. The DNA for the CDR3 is TGCAGCGTTCGGATAATGACAGGTCCCTACTACGAGCAGTACTTC. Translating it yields CSVRIMTGPYYEQYF.

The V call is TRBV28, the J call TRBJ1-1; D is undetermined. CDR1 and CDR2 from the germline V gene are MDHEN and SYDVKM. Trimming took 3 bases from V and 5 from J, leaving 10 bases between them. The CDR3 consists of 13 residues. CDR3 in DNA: TGTGCCAGCAGTTTGTCGTTTAGAACTGAAGCTTTCTTT. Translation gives CASSLSFRTEAFF.

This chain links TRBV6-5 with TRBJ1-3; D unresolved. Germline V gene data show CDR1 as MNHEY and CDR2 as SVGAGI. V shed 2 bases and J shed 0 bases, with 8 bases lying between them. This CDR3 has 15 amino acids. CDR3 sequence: CASSYSPTSGNTIYF. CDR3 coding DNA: TGTGCCAGCAGTTACAGTCCTACCTCTGGAAACACCATATATTTT.

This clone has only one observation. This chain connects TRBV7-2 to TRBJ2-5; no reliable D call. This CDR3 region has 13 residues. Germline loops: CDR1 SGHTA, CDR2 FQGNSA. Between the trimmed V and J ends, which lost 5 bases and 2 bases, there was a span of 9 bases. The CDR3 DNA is TGTGCCAGCAGCGTAAGGGTACAAGAGACCCAGTACTTC. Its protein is CASSVRVQETQYF. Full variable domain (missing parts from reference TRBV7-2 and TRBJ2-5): GAGVSQSPSNKVTEKGKDVELRCDPISGHTALYWYRQSLGQGLEFLIYFQGNSAPDKSGLPSDRFSAERTGGSVSTLTIQRTQQEDSAVYLCASSVRVQETQYFGPGTRLLVL.

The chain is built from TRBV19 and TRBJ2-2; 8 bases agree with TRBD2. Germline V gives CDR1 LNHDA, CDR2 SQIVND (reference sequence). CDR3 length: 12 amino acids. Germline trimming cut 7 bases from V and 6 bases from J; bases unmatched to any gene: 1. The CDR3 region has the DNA TGTGCCAGTATGCGGGGGGCCGGGGAGCTGTTTTTT. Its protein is CASMRGAGELFF.

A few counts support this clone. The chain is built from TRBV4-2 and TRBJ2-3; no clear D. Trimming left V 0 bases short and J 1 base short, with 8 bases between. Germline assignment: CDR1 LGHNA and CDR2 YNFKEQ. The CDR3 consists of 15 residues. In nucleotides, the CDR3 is TGTGCCAGCAGCCAAGATAGAAGACGCACAGATACGCAGTATTTT. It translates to CASSQDRRRTDTQYF.

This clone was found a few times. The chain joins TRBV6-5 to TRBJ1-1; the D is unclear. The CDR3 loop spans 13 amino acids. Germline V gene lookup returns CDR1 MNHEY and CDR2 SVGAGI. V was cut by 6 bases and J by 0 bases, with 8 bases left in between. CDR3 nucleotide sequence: TGTGCCAGCAGGACCCAATTGAACACTGAAGCTTTCTTT. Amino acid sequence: CASRTQLNTEAFF.

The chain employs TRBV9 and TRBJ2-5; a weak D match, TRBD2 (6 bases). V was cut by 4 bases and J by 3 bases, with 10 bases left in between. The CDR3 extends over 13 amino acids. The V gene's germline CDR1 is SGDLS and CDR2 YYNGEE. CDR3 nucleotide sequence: TGTGCCAGCAGCCTCCGGACTAAAGAGACCCAGTACTTC. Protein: CASSLRTKETQYF.

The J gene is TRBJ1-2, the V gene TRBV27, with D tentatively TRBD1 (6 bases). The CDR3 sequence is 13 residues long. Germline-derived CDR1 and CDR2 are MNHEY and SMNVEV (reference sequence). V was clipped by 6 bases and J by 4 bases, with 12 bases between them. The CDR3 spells CASSPTGPYGYTF. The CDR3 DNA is TGTGCCAGCAGCCCGACAGGCCCCTATGGCTACACCTTC.

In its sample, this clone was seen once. CDR3 bases: TGTGCCAGCAGCTTTGGCGGGAGTAAGTACAATGAGCAGTTCTTC. Its translation: CASSFGGSKYNEQFF. The V and J genes are TRBV7-2 and TRBJ2-1; 7 nucleotides match TRBD2. Per the germline V gene, CDR1 is SGHTA and CDR2 is FQGNSA. This CDR3 is 15 amino acids long. The junction had 6 bases not matched to a gene; V was cut back by 3 bases and J by 4 bases. The complete variable domain, with remaining parts taken from reference TRBV7-2 and TRBJ2-1, reads GAGVSQSPSNKVTEKGKDVELRCDPISGHTALYWYRQSLGQGLEFLIYFQGNSAPDKSGLPSDRFSAERTGGSVSTLTIQRTQQEDSAVYLCASSFGGSKYNEQFFGPGTRLTVL.